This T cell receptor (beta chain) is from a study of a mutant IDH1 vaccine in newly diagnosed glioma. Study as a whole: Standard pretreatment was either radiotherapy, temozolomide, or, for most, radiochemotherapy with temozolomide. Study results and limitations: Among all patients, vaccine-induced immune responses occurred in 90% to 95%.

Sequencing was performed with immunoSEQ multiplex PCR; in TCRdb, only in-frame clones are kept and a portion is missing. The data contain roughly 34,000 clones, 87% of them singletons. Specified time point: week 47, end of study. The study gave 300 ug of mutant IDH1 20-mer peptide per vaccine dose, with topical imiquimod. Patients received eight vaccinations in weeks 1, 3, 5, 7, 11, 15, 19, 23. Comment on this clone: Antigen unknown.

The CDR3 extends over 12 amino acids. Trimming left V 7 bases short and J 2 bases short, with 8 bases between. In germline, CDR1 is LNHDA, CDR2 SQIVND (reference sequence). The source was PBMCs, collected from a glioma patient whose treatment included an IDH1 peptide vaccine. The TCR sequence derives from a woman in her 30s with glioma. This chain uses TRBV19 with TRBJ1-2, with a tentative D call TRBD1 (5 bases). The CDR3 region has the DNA TGTGCCAGTAAATCAGGGAACTATGGCTACACCTTC. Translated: CASKSGNYGYTF.